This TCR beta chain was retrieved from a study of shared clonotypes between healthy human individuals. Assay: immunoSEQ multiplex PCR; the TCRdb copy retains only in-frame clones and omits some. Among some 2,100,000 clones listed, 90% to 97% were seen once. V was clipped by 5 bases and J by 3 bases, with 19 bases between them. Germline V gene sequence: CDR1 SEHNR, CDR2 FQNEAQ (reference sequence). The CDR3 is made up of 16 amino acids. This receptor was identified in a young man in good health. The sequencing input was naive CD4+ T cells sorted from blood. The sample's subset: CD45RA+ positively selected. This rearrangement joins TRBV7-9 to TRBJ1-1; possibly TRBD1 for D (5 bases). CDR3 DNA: TGTGCCAGCAGCCCGACTAGGGGCCTGATGGACACTGAAGCTTTCTTT. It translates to CASSPTRGLMDTEAFF.